A single sample is the source of the 28 T cell receptor beta chains below, sequenced in a study of CD8 T cells in ankylosing spondylitis. TCRdb recomputed calls from the 5' RACE reads with MiXCR, one row per CDR3 protein. The table lists about 100,000 distinct CDR3 sequences, around 24% of them singletons, with around 12% in the top ten. Material: synovial fluid, either unsorted or a sorted T cell fraction (not recorded which). The source of these receptors is a male donor with ankylosing spondylitis.

The chain has TRBV25-1 and TRBJ2-7; 7 bases match TRBD2. The CDR3 runs to 14 residues. J lost 5 bases, V lost 5 bases, and 9 bases had no gene match. CDR1 MGHDK and CDR2 SYGVNS come from the germline V gene. The CDR3 loop reads CASSLGGSSHEQYF. Written as DNA, the CDR3 is TGTGCCAGCAGTCTTGGCGGGAGTAGTCACGAGCAGTACTTC.

CDR3 coding DNA: TGTGCCAGCAGTCCCCGAGAAGGTGGCACCGGGGAGCTGTTTTTT. This sequence encodes CASSPREGGTGELFF. The chain joins TRBV6-1 to TRBJ2-2; no definite D call. The CDR3 has 15 amino acids. V dropped 5 bases and J dropped 4 bases, with 14 bases sitting between them. Germline-derived CDR1 and CDR2 are MNHNS and SASEGT.

This chain joins TRBV5-5 and TRBJ2-2; TRBD2 matches at 15 bases. The germline V gene has CDR1 SGHKS and CDR2 YYEKEE (reference sequence). The CDR3 extends over 18 amino acids. J was trimmed by 2 bases and V by 4 bases; bases with no gene match: 6. This CDR3 reads CASSLGLAGGLNTGELFF. In DNA, the CDR3 is TGTGCCAGCAGCCTGGGACTAGCGGGAGGCCTAAACACCGGGGAGCTGTTTTTT.

This clonotype was found many times. The chain is built from TRBV5-1 and TRBJ2-7; no firm D call. This CDR3 is built from 13 residues. Per germline, CDR1 SGHRS and CDR2 YFSETQ. V was cut by 1 base and J by 3 bases, with 8 bases left in between. The CDR3: CASSLFADYEQYF. The DNA of the CDR3 is TGCGCCAGCAGCTTGTTCGCGGACTACGAGCAGTACTTC.

The chain is built from TRBV5-1 and TRBJ2-1; D is undetermined. CDR3 size: 13 residues. V gave up 0 bases and J gave up 0 bases, with 1 base separating them. The germline CDR1 and CDR2 sequences are SGHRS and YFSETQ. The CDR3 loop reads CASSLDSYNEQFF. CDR3 sequence (DNA): TGCGCCAGCAGCTTGGACTCCTACAATGAGCAGTTCTTC.

The genes are TRBV7-9 and TRBJ1-1; D uncertain. V lost 0 bases to trimming and J lost 4 bases, with 12 bases between them. Germline assignment: CDR1 SEHNR and CDR2 FQNEAQ (reference sequence). This CDR3 is built from 15 residues. The CDR3 DNA is TGTGCCAGCAGCTTAGCGGGCGGGTACGGCACTGAAGCTTTCTTT. This gives the protein CASSLAGGYGTEAFF.

This clonotype turned up a few times. The chain joins TRBV12-3 or TRBV12-4 to TRBJ2-7; 8 nucleotides match TRBD1. After removal of 6 bases from V and 4 bases from J, the junction contained 8 bases not matched to a gene. The CDR3 sequence is 14 residues long. This CDR3 reads CASSRTGQVYEQYF. Here the CDR3 DNA reads TGTGCCAGCAGCCGGACGGGACAGGTTTACGAGCAGTACTTC.

V is TRBV12-3 or TRBV12-4 and J is TRBJ2-4; 8 bases fit TRBD1. Trimming at V came to 6 bases and at J to 1 base, leaving 8 bases not matched to a gene. The CDR3 has 16 residues. CDR3 coding DNA: TGTGCCAGCAGCCCAGGACAGGGAAGGGCCAAAAACATTCAGTACTTC. As protein: CASSPGQGRAKNIQYF.

The V gene is TRBV7-2, the J gene TRBJ2-2; 8 positions agree with TRBD1. This CDR3 has 14 residues. The V gene's germline CDR1 is SGHTA and CDR2 FQGNSA. Losses at the gene ends were 3 bases for V and 7 bases for J; bases not matched to a gene: 4. CDR3 nucleotide sequence: TGTGCCAGCAGCTTTACAGGGGGAGGCGGGGAGCTGTTTTTT. Its translation: CASSFTGGGGELFF.

This chain joins TRBV20-1 and TRBJ2-7; 10 bases map to TRBD1. The CDR3 consists of 15 residues. With 6 bases clipped from V and 6 bases from J, the junction kept 14 bases outside the gene matches. CDR1 is DFQATT, CDR2 SNEGSKA, per germline (reference sequence). Here the CDR3 reads CSARNPWTGGGEQYF. CDR3 bases: TGCAGTGCAAGAAATCCTTGGACAGGGGGAGGCGAGCAGTACTTC.

Ten or more counts support this clonotype. The chain has TRBV10-3 and TRBJ2-7, with 11 bases lining up with TRBD2. The CDR3 has 12 amino acids. V dropped 10 bases and J dropped 6; count of bases not matched to a gene: 5. Germline CDR1 and CDR2: ENHRY and SYGVKD. The CDR3 sequence is CATGLAGSEQYV. Here the CDR3 DNA reads TGTGCCACCGGACTAGCGGGTTCCGAGCAGTACGTC.

The chain joins TRBV12-3 or TRBV12-4 to TRBJ1-4, with 7 bases fitting TRBD1. V trimming: 3 bases; J trimming: 7 bases; junction bases outside the gene matches: 11. The CDR3 consists of 16 residues. The CDR3 sequence: CASSLGPDREGEKLFF. CDR3 coding DNA: TGTGCCAGCAGTTTGGGTCCCGACAGGGAGGGTGAAAAACTGTTTTTT.

In this sample, this clonotype turned up a few times. J is TRBJ2-1 and V is TRBV20-1; no definite D call. This CDR3 contains 11 residues. Germline assignment: CDR1 DFQATT and CDR2 SNEGSKA (reference sequence). The V end lost 6 bases, the J end lost 10 bases, and 13 bases lay between the germline ends. The chain's CDR3 is CSARRPGEQFF. DNA of the CDR3: TGCAGTGCCCGACGACCCGGGGAGCAGTTCTTC.

This clonotype occurred a few times. Here the CDR3 reads CASSARLALHF. The CDR3 DNA reads TGTGCCAGCAGTGCGCGATTGGCCCTCCACTTT. The chain is built from TRBV28 and TRBJ1-6; D not resolved. CDR1 is MDHEN and CDR2 is SYDVKM in the germline V gene. The V gene lost 5 bases and the J gene lost 14 bases, with 10 bases spanning the gap. This CDR3 has 11 residues.

A few counts support this clonotype. A junction boundary mismatches the germline segment, possibly from a read error. The V call is TRBV20-1, the J call TRBJ1-2, with D perhaps TRBD1 (5 bases). The CDR3 runs 12 residues. Germline V gene sequence: CDR1 DFQATT, CDR2 SNEGSKA (reference sequence). This CDR3 is CSARPGTGLDVF. CDR3 bases: TGCAGTGCTAGACCCGGGACGGGGCTTGACGTCTTC.

This clonotype was seen a few times. The gene calls are TRBV6-5 and TRBJ1-1; possible D gene TRBD1, 6 bases. V gave up 5 bases and J gave up 4 bases, with 14 bases separating them. Germline V gene sequence: CDR1 MNHEY, CDR2 SVGAGI. There are 14 residues in the CDR3. This CDR3 is CASSLLGGPTEAFF. The DNA of the CDR3 is TGTGCCAGCAGTCTCCTCGGGGGGCCCACTGAAGCTTTCTTT.

In its sample, this clonotype was seen many times. This sequence joins TRBV12-3 or TRBV12-4 and TRBJ1-1, with D possibly being TRBD1 (6 bases). V was clipped by 3 bases and J by 11 bases, with 19 bases between them. There are 14 residues in the CDR3. In DNA, the CDR3 is TGTGCCAGCAGTTTTGGTGGGGGCGCGGGTCGGGCTTTCTTT. This gives the protein CASSFGGGAGRAFF.

The V gene is TRBV2, the J gene TRBJ2-3, with TRBD2 matching over 12 bases. Looked up from germline, CDR1 is SNHLY and CDR2 is FYNNEI. The length of the CDR3 is 18 residues. V lost 1 base to trimming and J lost 0 bases; unmatched junction nucleotides: 5. CDR3 in DNA: TGTGCCAGCAGTGAAGAACTAGCGGGAGGTGCTAGCACAGATACGCAGTATTTT. It translates to CASSEELAGGASTDTQYF.

In its sample, this clonotype was seen a few times. The chain links TRBV7-2 to TRBJ2-3; D gene unclear. The CDR3 runs 13 residues. V was cut by 1 base and J by 4 bases, with 6 bases left in between. Germline V gene data show CDR1 as SGHTA and CDR2 as FQGNSA. The CDR3 spells CASSLGVPDTQYF. The CDR3 bases are TGTGCCAGCAGCTTAGGAGTTCCAGATACGCAGTATTTT.

This clonotype was seen a handful of times. The CDR3 region has the DNA TGTGCCAGTAGTAAGCCCACCGGGGAGCTGTTTTTT. Translated, it gives CASSKPTGELFF. The V gene is TRBV19, the J gene TRBJ2-2; D not certain. Germline-derived CDR1 and CDR2 are LNHDA and SQIVND (reference sequence). Between the trimmed V and J ends, which lost 4 bases and 4 bases, there was a span of 4 bases. This CDR3 is 12 amino acids long.

Many counts were recorded for this clonotype. The rearrangement joins TRBV9 to TRBJ2-3, with 7 bases identical to TRBD2. The CDR3 covers 15 residues. The V gene's germline CDR1 is SGDLS and CDR2 YYNGEE. Trimming took 4 bases from V and 0 from J; bases not matched to a gene: 5. The chain's CDR3 is CASSPGLFSTDTQYF. The CDR3 bases are TGTGCCAGCAGCCCGGGACTATTTAGCACAGATACGCAGTATTTT.

This clonotype showed up just a few times. The gene calls are TRBV5-1 and TRBJ2-5; 9 bases are a match to TRBD1. V was clipped by 5 bases and J by 0 bases; unmatched bases: 5. Looked up from germline, CDR1 is SGHRS and CDR2 is YFSETQ. The CDR3 runs 15 residues. The DNA for the CDR3 is TGCGCCAGCAGTTCCGGGACAGGGTACCAAGAGACCCAGTACTTC. It specifies CASSSGTGYQETQYF.

This clonotype was detected ten times or more. V is TRBV29-1 and J is TRBJ1-6; 9 bases are a match to TRBD1. Germline V gene sequence: CDR1 SQVTM, CDR2 ANQGSEA. The CDR3 is 14 amino acids. Losses at the gene ends were 5 bases for V and 9 bases for J; bases not matched to a gene: 8. The CDR3 region has the DNA TGCAGCGTTTCCCGGGACAGGGAAGGTTCACCCCTCCACTTT. Translation: CSVSRDREGSPLHF.

CDR3 loop: CASSVQGASYGYTF. CDR3 nucleotide sequence: TGTGCCAGCAGCGTACAGGGGGCGAGCTATGGCTACACCTTC. The chain couples TRBV7-9 to TRBJ1-2; 9 nucleotides match TRBD1. This CDR3 has 14 residues. V lost 5 bases, J lost 4 bases, and 5 bases stayed unmatched. Germline loops: CDR1 SEHNR, CDR2 FQNEAQ (reference sequence). Based on the CDR3 plus reference TRBV7-9 and TRBJ1-2, the full variable domain is DTGVSQNPRHKITKRGQNVTFRCDPISEHNRLYWYRQTLGQGPEFLTYFQNEAQLEKSRLLSDRFSAERPKGSFSTLEIQRTEQGDSAMYLCASSVQGASYGYTFGSGTRLTVV.

J is TRBJ2-7 and V is TRBV20-1, with 13 bases identical to TRBD2. Germline lookup yields CDR1 DFQATT and CDR2 SNEGSKA (reference sequence). There are 15 residues in the CDR3. Trimming cost V 6 bases and J 4 bases; bases outside gene matches: 9. The CDR3 loop is CSAVPLAGGRYEQYV. DNA for the CDR3: TGCAGTGCCGTACCACTAGCGGGAGGGAGGTACGAGCAGTACGTC.

The rearrangement links TRBV5-1 to TRBJ1-1; 8 bases align to TRBD1. This CDR3 spans 14 amino acids. In germline, CDR1 is SGHRS, CDR2 YFSETQ. Losses at the gene ends were 5 bases for V and 3 bases for J; bases not matched to a gene: 6. The DNA of the CDR3 is TGCGCCAGCAGTGCTGGGACAGGTCACACTGAAGCTTTCTTT. It codes for CASSAGTGHTEAFF.

J is TRBJ1-5 and V is TRBV5-6; D is undetermined. Looked up from germline, CDR1 is SGHDT and CDR2 is YYEEEE. This CDR3 region has 16 residues. The germline V and J ends were trimmed by 0 bases and 0 bases, with 10 bases remaining between them. The CDR3 region has the DNA TGTGCCAGCAGCTTGGCCGTCGCGACTAGCAATCAGCCCCAGCATTTT. Its protein is CASSLAVATSNQPQHF.

CDR3 amino acids: CASSLAGGGNQPQHF. The CDR3 DNA reads TGTGCCAGCAGCTTAGCAGGGGGTGGCAATCAGCCCCAGCATTTT. The J gene is TRBJ1-5, the V gene TRBV7-9; the D gene is possibly TRBD1 (6 bases). The V end lost 0 bases, the J end lost 2 bases, and 8 bases lay between the germline ends. The germline V gene has CDR1 SEHNR and CDR2 FQNEAQ (reference sequence). The CDR3 has 15 amino acids.